This T cell receptor beta chain was profiled in a study of T cell responses to AZD1222 COVID-19 vaccine. Study-wide results and limits: The donor group comprised mostly white British people and more females; the analysis possibly underestimated clonal diversity. Rises in breadth and depth of Spike-specific TCRs came after two AZD1222 doses. Reportedly, nearly half of unique spike TCRs recognized epitopes outside B.1.351/B.1.1.7 mutations.

Concerning this clone: What it binds is not known.

Whether given at about 4 or about 12 weeks, second doses were pooled. Produced via immunoSEQ multiplex PCR; TCRdb's table is partial and in-frame only. The profile covers some 70,000 clones, with 80% appearing a single time and 11% to 15% taken by the ten largest. Sequencing was performed on peripheral blood, taken 28 days after the second AZD1222 dose. This sequence was found in an adult who received the AZD1222 COVID-19 vaccine.

CDR3 bases: TGTGCCAGCAGTGCCAGTGGTCTAGAGGGTGAAAAACTGTTTTTT. It is translated as CASSASGLEGEKLFF. V is TRBV2 and J is TRBJ1-4, with D unclear. The CDR3 spans 15 residues. Germline V gives CDR1 SNHLY, CDR2 FYNNEI. Deletions cut 4 bases from V and 7 bases from J, with 16 bases between.